These 18 T cell receptor beta chains came from one sample sequenced in a study of CD8+ T cells in alopecia areata. cDNA serving as the sequencing template came from extracted, reverse transcribed RNA. The table came from immunoSEQ multiplex PCR; TCRdb's copy has only in-frame clones and leaves some out. The sample records under 200,000 clones, around 59% being singletons. Indicated treatment: oral pan-JAK inhibitor, 5-10 mg twice daily. Here the sequenced sample was CD4+ T cells sorted from blood, taken at week 24, from a patient treated with tofacitinib. These receptors were obtained from a human donor with alopecia areata.

This clone showed up just a few times. V usage is TRBV29-1 and J usage is TRBJ1-1, with D possibly TRBD1 on 5 matching bases. CDR1 SQVTM and CDR2 ANQGSEA come from the germline V gene. CDR3 length equals 13 residues. The V end was cut by 6 bases, the J end by 10 bases, with 21 bases between. This chain's CDR3 is CSVREGGEVVAFF. CDR3 DNA sequence: TGCAGCGTGAGGGAGGGAGGGGAGGTAGTAGCTTTCTTT.

The chain recombines TRBV25-1 with TRBJ1-3, with D unresolved. Germline CDR1 and CDR2: MGHDK and SYGVNS. V lost 6 bases to trimming and J lost 0 bases, with 9 bases between them. The CDR3 extends over 14 amino acids. CDR3: CASSKADSGNTIYF. The CDR3 DNA reads TGTGCCAGCAGCAAGGCCGACTCTGGAAACACCATATATTTT.

V is TRBV29-1 and J is TRBJ1-1, with D perhaps TRBD1 (5 bases). Trimming removed 7 bases at V and 4 bases at J, with 16 bases between. Per the germline V gene, CDR1 is SQVTM and CDR2 is ANQGSEA. This CDR3 has 13 amino acids. The CDR3 DNA reads TGCAGCGCCGAGACAGCCCTTGGCACTGAAGCTTTCTTT. This gives the protein CSAETALGTEAFF.

In its sample, this clone was seen a few times. The gene calls are TRBV19 and TRBJ1-1, with D unresolved. From germline, CDR1 is LNHDA and CDR2 SQIVND (reference sequence). The CDR3 covers 12 residues. Trimming took 5 bases from V and 12 from J, leaving 16 bases between them. The CDR3 loop reads CASSAGGGLTFF. Here the CDR3 DNA reads TGTGCCAGTAGTGCCGGTGGCGGCTTGACTTTCTTT.

This clone was detected a few times. Other DNA sequences in this specimen translate into the identical CDR3. CDR3 loop: CAWSVRGGNQPQHF. CDR3 DNA sequence: TGTGCCTGGAGTGTCCGAGGGGGCAATCAGCCCCAGCATTTT. The chain couples TRBV30 to TRBJ1-5, with D maybe TRBD1 (5 bases). The germline CDR1 and CDR2 sequences are GTSNPN and SVGIG (reference sequence). This CDR3 comprises 14 residues. Trimming removed 0 bases from V and 2 bases from J, with 8 bases in between.

The CDR3 sequence: CASSLPRGAGDTQYF. CDR3 nucleotide sequence: TGCGCCAGCAGCTTGCCGCGGGGGGCAGGGGATACGCAGTATTTT. The gene calls are TRBV5-1 and TRBJ2-3; 8 nucleotides align to TRBD2. The CDR3 has 15 residues. Germline V lookup: CDR1 SGHRS, CDR2 YFSETQ. V was pared by 1 base and J by 6 bases, with 7 bases of the junction left unmatched. The full variable domain, with the rest looked up from reference TRBV5-1 and TRBJ2-3, is KAGVTQTPRYLIKTRGQQVTLSCSPISGHRSVSWYQQTPGQGLQFLFEYFSETQRNKGNFPGRFSGRQFSNSRSEMNVSTLELGDSALYLCASSLPRGAGDTQYFGPGTRLTVL.

The sample holds one count of this clone. V usage is TRBV6-1 and J usage is TRBJ1-5; no reliable D call. V was shortened by 6 bases and J by 4 bases, with 10 bases between the two germline ends. The CDR3 sequence is 13 residues long. Germline V CDR1 and CDR2: MNHNS, SASEGT. The CDR3 DNA sequence: TGTGCCAGCAGGCCCGTGTCGAATCAGCCCCAGCATTTT. Its protein is CASRPVSNQPQHF.

The chain employs TRBV25-1 and TRBJ2-5, with 11 bases that match TRBD1. CDR1 is MGHDK and CDR2 is SYGVNS in the germline V gene. V was pared by 2 bases and J by 9 bases, with 14 bases of the junction left unmatched. CDR3 size: 17 residues. CDR3 loop: CASSELRGTGGQPPQYF. The CDR3 region has the DNA TGTGCCAGCAGTGAACTTCGCGGGACAGGGGGACAACCTCCCCAGTACTTC.

The chain joins TRBV5-1 to TRBJ1-1, with no clear D. Germline-derived CDR1 and CDR2 are SGHRS and YFSETQ. The CDR3 contains 13 residues. V was clipped by 4 bases and J by 3 bases, with 10 bases between them. CDR3 protein: CASSPRTDTEAFF. Written as DNA, the CDR3 is TGCGCCAGCAGCCCTAGGACGGACACTGAAGCTTTCTTT.

V and J are TRBV19 and TRBJ2-7, with 8 bases that match TRBD1. CDR1 is LNHDA, CDR2 SQIVND, per germline (reference sequence). With V trimmed by 5 bases and J by 3 bases, 9 bases remained unmatched. This CDR3 has 15 amino acids. The CDR3 DNA reads TGTGCCAGTAGTCCCCTGCCGGGACAGGACTACGAGCAGTACTTC. Its protein is CASSPLPGQDYEQYF.

The rearrangement uses TRBV4-1 and TRBJ2-5, with D perhaps TRBD2 (6 bases). Trimming removed 1 base at V and 2 bases at J, with 20 bases between. Germline CDR1 and CDR2: MGHRA and YSYEKL. The length of the CDR3 is 18 residues. CDR3 nucleotides: TGCGCCAGCAGCCAAGGGGGAGGAAGCGGTGAGAGTCAAGAGACCCAGTACTTC. Translation gives CASSQGGGSGESQETQYF.

V and J are TRBV9 and TRBJ1-2, with D possibly TRBD1 on 6 matching bases. Germline values: CDR1 SGDLS, CDR2 YYNGEE. The CDR3 contains 15 residues. V was pared by 0 bases and J by 3 bases, with 12 bases between. CDR3 protein: CASSVVVSGDYGYTF. The CDR3 nucleotides read TGTGCCAGCAGCGTAGTGGTCTCAGGGGACTATGGCTACACCTTC.

This sequence joins TRBV29-1 and TRBJ1-1; 7 bases align to TRBD1. The V and J ends lost 6 bases and 4 bases, in that order; junction bases with no gene match: 5. The CDR3 loop spans 12 amino acids. Germline V gene lookup returns CDR1 SQVTM and CDR2 ANQGSEA. For the CDR3, the DNA is TGCAGCGTGACAGGGTTGGGCACTGAAGCTTTCTTT. Translation gives CSVTGLGTEAFF.

The J gene is TRBJ1-2, the V gene TRBV6-5; 9 bases are shared with TRBD1. Looked up from germline, CDR1 is MNHEY and CDR2 is SVGAGI. The CDR3 totals 13 residues. Germline trimming cut 5 bases from V and 4 bases from J; bases unmatched to any gene: 2. In nucleotides, the CDR3 is TGTGCCAGCAGTGAACAGGGGGCCTATGGCTACACCTTC. Encoded protein: CASSEQGAYGYTF.

The gene calls are TRBV5-1 and TRBJ2-1; no clear D gene. This CDR3 is built from 12 residues. CDR1 is SGHRS and CDR2 is YFSETQ in the germline V gene. V shed 9 bases and J shed 9 bases, with 16 bases lying between them. CDR3 sequence reads: CATARDRGEQFF. The CDR3 DNA sequence: TGCGCCACCGCACGAGATCGAGGTGAGCAGTTCTTC.

V gene TRBV30 combines with J gene TRBJ1-1; 8 positions agree with TRBD1. With 2 bases clipped from V and 12 bases from J, the junction kept 8 bases outside the gene matches. The CDR3 spans 12 residues. The germline gives CDR1 GTSNPN, CDR2 SVGIG (reference sequence). DNA for the CDR3: TGTGCCTGGAGTCCTAGGACAGGGAGGACTTTCTTT. Translating it yields CAWSPRTGRTFF.

The chain recombines TRBV9 with TRBJ2-5, with 8 bases lining up with TRBD1. Germline V lookup: CDR1 SGDLS, CDR2 YYNGEE. The CDR3 sequence is 14 residues long. V gave up 3 bases and J gave up 1 base; unmatched junction bases: 2. The CDR3 is CASSAGTGQETQYF. CDR3 sequence (DNA): TGTGCCAGCAGCGCTGGGACAGGCCAAGAGACCCAGTACTTC. The variable domain in full, with the rest retrieved from reference TRBV9 and TRBJ2-5, is DSGVTQTPKHLITATGQRVTLRCSPRSGDLSVYWYQQSLDQGLQFLIQYYNGEERAKGNILERFSAQQFPDLHSELNLSSLELGDSALYFCASSAGTGQETQYFGPGTRLLVL.

The chain employs TRBV13 and TRBJ1-2; 8 bases align to TRBD1. Germline-derived CDR1 and CDR2 are PRHDT and FYEKMQ (reference sequence). Unmatched junction bases numbered 2, after V lost 2 bases and J lost 0 bases. CDR3 length equals 15 residues. The CDR3 spells CASSLRTGTNYGYTF. The CDR3 DNA follows: TGTGCCAGCAGCTTAAGGACAGGGACTAACTATGGCTACACCTTC.